A selection of T cell receptor beta chains follows, all from one sample in a study of T cell changes during pregnancy in multiple sclerosis. The protocol was immunoSEQ multiplex PCR, while the TCRdb copy is restricted to in-frame clones and leaves out a portion. Altogether 60,000 to 70,000 clones are present, 90% to 95% being singletons, with the ten largest covering roughly 1.4%. Sequenced here: peripheral blood, sampled after pregnancy. The source is a female donor in good health, enrolled as a control in a pregnancy study. The CDR3 runs from the conserved cysteine through the conserved F or W. The D gene is left open where the match is weak. Rows may omit the clone size; those that give it use once, few, many or a size class.

TRBV6-1	TRBJ1-5	NA	TRBD1	CASSAGTDSNQPQHF	TGTGCCAGCAGTGCCGGGACAGATAGCAATCAGCCCCAGCATTTT
TRBV11-3	TRBJ1-5	NA	NA	CAPVVFSGNQPQHF	TGTGCCCCCGTGGTGTTTTCAGGGAATCAGCCCCAGCATTTT
TRBV4-2	TRBJ2-2	NA	NA	CASSQGGLNTGELFF	TGTGCCAGCAGCCAAGGGGGCCTAAACACCGGGGAGCTGTTTTTT
TRBV10-3	TRBJ2-2	NA	NA	CAISLTPTRDTGELFF	TGTGCCATCAGCCTTACCCCAACTAGAGACACCGGGGAGCTGTTTTTT
TRBV5-1	TRBJ2-2	NA	TRBD1	CASSLAGQANTGELFF	TGCGCCAGCAGCTTGGCCGGACAGGCGAACACCGGGGAGCTGTTTTTT
TRBV7-9	TRBJ2-1	NA	TRBD1	CASTGTGSGEQFF	TGTGCCAGCACCGGGACAGGGTCAGGTGAGCAGTTCTTC
TRBV4-1	TRBJ1-4	NA	TRBD1	CASSLLTGTGFEKLFF	TGCGCCAGCAGCCTATTGACCGGGACAGGGTTTGAAAAACTGTTTTTT
TRBV9	TRBJ1-2	NA	NA	CASSPETGNGYTF	TGTGCCAGCAGCCCAGAGACGGGGAATGGCTACACCTTC
TRBV7-2	TRBJ1-6	NA	NA	CASRGGSPLHF	TGTGCCAGCAGGGGCGGGTCACCCCTCCACTTT
TRBV5-1	TRBJ2-5	NA	NA	CASSLDEGGIQETQYF	TGCGCCAGCAGCTTGGATGAGGGGGGGATCCAAGAGACCCAGTACTTC
TRBV27	TRBJ1-5	NA	NA	CASSRESPSYQPQHF	TGTGCCAGCAGCCGCGAGAGTCCTTCTTATCAGCCCCAGCATTTT
TRBV7-6	TRBJ2-2	NA	NA	CASSPRVGELFF	TGTGCCAGCAGCCCCCGGGTCGGGGAGCTGTTTTTT
TRBV7-8	TRBJ1-2	NA	TRBD1	CASSSWTGDNYGYTF	TGTGCCAGCAGCTCGTGGACAGGGGACAACTATGGCTACACCTTC
TRBV10-2	TRBJ1-2	NA	NA	CASSGTRDGYTF	TGCGCCAGCAGTGGAACCAGGGATGGCTACACCTTC
TRBV30	TRBJ1-5	NA	NA	CAWSAVGDQPQHF	TGTGCCTGGAGTGCCGTCGGGGATCAGCCCCAGCATTTT
TRBV7-2	TRBJ1-5	NA	NA	CASSTNLQGNQPQHF	TGTGCCAGCAGCACAAACCTACAGGGCAATCAGCCCCAGCATTTT
TRBV27	TRBJ1-2	NA	NA	CASSYLEGRGHYGYTF	TGTGCCAGCAGTTATCTTGAAGGGAGGGGCCACTATGGCTACACCTTC
TRBV21-1	TRBJ2-1	NA	NA	CASSNGAGQGIYNEQFF	TGTGCCAGCAGCAATGGAGCGGGACAGGGGATCTACAATGAGCAGTTCTTC
TRBV11-1	TRBJ1-2	NA	TRBD1	CASSPGTGGSVDYGYTF	TGTGCCAGCAGCCCCGGGACAGGGGGCTCAGTTGACTATGGCTACACCTTC
TRBV6-6	TRBJ1-1	NA	NA	CASLNLNTEAFF	TGTGCCAGCCTAAACTTGAACACTGAAGCTTTCTTT
TRBV4-2	TRBJ1-2	NA	NA	CASSQDRNTMSGGYTF	TGTGCCAGCAGCCAAGATCGGAATACCATGTCAGGTGGCTACACCTTC
TRBV27	TRBJ2-7	NA	TRBD2	CASFGGVPFYEQYF	TGTGCCAGCTTTGGGGGGGTTCCCTTCTACGAGCAGTACTTC
TRBV9	TRBJ2-7	once	NA	CASSVEWTETYEQYF	TGTGCCAGCAGCGTAGAGTGGACAGAAACCTACGAGCAGTACTTC
TRBV5-6	TRBJ2-7	NA	NA	CASSLPGLLTLEQYF	TGTGCCAGCAGCTTACCCGGACTCCTAACGTTGGAGCAGTACTTC
TRBV9	TRBJ1-1	NA	NA	CASSVAVNTEAFF	TGTGCCAGCAGCGTAGCAGTGAACACTGAAGCTTTCTTT
TRBV13	TRBJ1-5	NA	NA	CASSQRDGSNQPQHF	TGTGCCAGCAGCCAGCGGGATGGGAGCAATCAGCCCCAGCATTTT
TRBV11-3	TRBJ1-6	NA	NA	CASSLRDTNSPLHF	TGTGCCAGCAGCTTAAGGGACACCAATTCACCCCTCCACTTT
TRBV19	TRBJ2-5	NA	TRBD2	CASSLAGGLAQETQYF	TGTGCCAGTAGTTTAGCGGGGGGACTCGCCCAAGAGACCCAGTACTTC
TRBV4-1	TRBJ1-3	NA	NA	CASNPGLLGNTIYF	TGCGCCAGCAACCCCGGACTGCTTGGAAACACCATATATTTT
TRBV5-6	TRBJ2-2	once	NA	CASSLGRLLGGGELFF	TGTGCCAGCAGTTTAGGGCGTCTGCTCGGGGGCGGGGAGCTGTTTTTT
TRBV4-1	TRBJ2-6	NA	TRBD1	CASSPGQGALGANVLTF	TGCGCCAGCAGCCCGGGACAGGGGGCCCTGGGGGCCAACGTCCTGACTTTC
TRBV4-3	TRBJ1-5	NA	NA	CASSLTTGSNQPQHF	TGCGCCAGCAGCCTCACTACGGGGAGCAATCAGCCCCAGCATTTT
TRBV27	TRBJ1-3	NA	NA	CASRRDSGNTIYF	TGTGCCAGCAGGCGGGATTCTGGAAACACCATATATTTT
TRBV10-3	TRBJ1-2	once	TRBD1	CAISLSGGNGYTF	TGTGCCATCAGTTTGTCAGGGGGCAACGGCTACACCTTC
TRBV19	TRBJ1-2	NA	TRBD1	CASSIQGANYGYTF	TGTGCCAGTAGTATACAGGGGGCTAACTATGGCTACACCTTC
TRBV7-2	TRBJ2-7	NA	NA	CASSPGLSSYEQYF	TGTGCCAGCAGCCCGGGACTCAGCTCCTACGAGCAGTACTTC
TRBV30	TRBJ1-2	once	TRBD1	CAWGDRGNYGYTF	TGTGCCTGGGGGGACAGGGGCAACTATGGCTACACCTTC
TRBV2	TRBJ2-1	NA	NA	CASSEGPRGFF	TGTGCCAGCAGTGAAGGACCTAGGGGGTTCTTC
TRBV2	TRBJ1-1	NA	NA	CASSDIRGNTEAFF	TGTGCCAGCAGTGATATCCGGGGGAACACTGAAGCTTTCTTT
TRBV4-3	TRBJ2-6	NA	TRBD1	CASSRDRRSGANVLTF	TGCGCCAGCAGCCGGGACAGGCGCTCTGGGGCCAACGTCCTGACTTTC
TRBV7-3	TRBJ2-1	NA	NA	CASSLVGGSSYNEQFF	TGTGCCAGCAGCTTAGTCGGCGGTAGCTCCTACAATGAGCAGTTCTTC
TRBV6-6	TRBJ2-7	NA	NA	CASRPGHNYEQYF	TGTGCCAGCAGGCCGGGACATAACTACGAGCAGTACTTC
TRBV4-3	TRBJ2-1	NA	TRBD1	CASSQDPDRYNEQFF	TGCGCCAGCAGCCAAGACCCGGACAGGTACAATGAGCAGTTCTTC
TRBV2	TRBJ2-2	NA	NA	CASNGPNTGELFF	TGTGCCAGCAATGGCCCGAACACCGGGGAGCTGTTTTTT
TRBV7-9	TRBJ2-7	NA	TRBD2	CASSPPGGGEQYF	TGTGCCAGCAGCCCTCCGGGGGGGGGCGAGCAGTACTTC
TRBV18	TRBJ1-2	NA	NA	CASSPQGKSSTF	TGTGCCAGCTCACCCCAGGGTAAATCTTCCACCTTC
TRBV5-1	TRBJ2-7	NA	TRBD1	CASRFQGANEQYF	TGCGCCAGCAGATTCCAGGGGGCCAACGAGCAGTACTTC
TRBV7-2	TRBJ2-5	once	TRBD2	CASSRTGTSGETQYF	TGTGCCAGCAGCCGTACCGGGACTAGCGGAGAGACCCAGTACTTC
TRBV30	TRBJ1-1	NA	TRBD1	CAWTGGATEAFF	TGTGCCTGGACAGGGGGCGCGACTGAAGCTTTCTTT
TRBV6-6	TRBJ1-5	NA	NA	CASTETGNRQPQHF	TGTGCCAGCACCGAAACAGGGAATCGACAGCCCCAGCATTTT
TRBV6-5	TRBJ2-7	NA	TRBD1	CASSYSITRQGYEQYF	TGTGCCAGCAGTTACTCTATAACCCGACAGGGTTACGAGCAGTACTTC
TRBV7-8	TRBJ1-1	once	TRBD1	CASSVSGTGGYADTEAFF	TGTGCCAGCAGCGTATCCGGGACAGGGGGTTATGCGGACACTGAAGCTTTCTTT
TRBV4-1	TRBJ1-1	NA	NA	CASSHPSEGLAEAFF	TGCGCCAGCAGCCACCCTTCGGAGGGTTTGGCTGAAGCTTTCTTT
TRBV6-5	TRBJ2-5	NA	NA	CASRDLGGKETQYF	TGTGCCAGCAGGGACCTCGGAGGGAAAGAGACCCAGTACTTC
TRBV2	TRBJ2-7	NA	NA	CASSEASVGSEQYF	TGTGCCAGCAGTGAAGCCTCGGTCGGTAGCGAGCAGTACTTC
TRBV27	TRBJ2-1	NA	TRBD1	CASSPGGAYNEQFF	TGTGCCAGCAGCCCAGGGGGCGCCTACAATGAGCAGTTCTTC
TRBV5-1	TRBJ2-1	NA	TRBD2	CASSLKVAGGPGEFF	TGCGCCAGCAGCTTGAAGGTAGCGGGGGGGCCCGGTGAGTTCTTC
TRBV9	TRBJ1-4	NA	TRBD1	CASSGRQGATGEKLFF	TGTGCCAGCAGCGGAAGACAGGGGGCGACTGGAGAAAAACTGTTTTTT
TRBV30	TRBJ1-2	NA	NA	CAWSVSGGGYGYTF	TGTGCCTGGAGTGTAAGCGGGGGCGGCTATGGCTACACCTTC